The 11 T cell receptor beta chains below all came from one sample that was sequenced in a study of glioma-infiltrating T cells. Amplification of TCR alpha and beta CDR3 regions from RNA used iRepertoire nested multiplex PCR. One entry per CDR3 protein results from TCRdb running MiXCR on the multiplex PCR reads. The table includes 3,500 to 4,000 distinct CDR3 sequences, 92% detected once. Sequenced input: glioma tissue, nonneoplastic brain tissue, or PBMCs (not recorded which). The receptors originated from a human donor with low-grade glioma or glioblastoma, undergoing nonglioma brain surgery, or in good health (not recorded which).

Concerning this clonotype itself: This beta chain appears as a stray read in a library generated for alpha chains; its size is not informative. J is TRBJ1-5 and V is TRBV27; no reliable D call. From germline, CDR1 is MNHEY and CDR2 SMNVEV (reference sequence). The length of the CDR3 is 15 residues. With 5 bases removed from V and 3 bases from J, the gap between germline ends came to 14 bases. The DNA for the CDR3 is TGTGCCAGCAGTCCCCAGTGGAGTGACAATCAGCCCCAGCATTTT. Translating it yields CASSPQWSDNQPQHF.

Regarding this clonotype: In a library made to pick up alpha chains, this beta chain is a stray read with a size that means little. The chain couples TRBV6-1 to TRBJ1-1; the D is unclear. The CDR3 is 13 amino acids. Germline CDR1 reads MNHNS; CDR2 reads SASEGT. V dropped 7 bases and J dropped 2 bases, with 11 bases sitting between them. The CDR3 reads CASTLGYNTEAFF. CDR3 sequence (DNA): TGTGCCAGCACCTTAGGATATAACACTGAAGCTTTCTTT.

Worth noting for this clonotype: Being off target in a library aimed at alpha chains, this beta chain has a size of little meaning. The CDR3 spells CASSRVLWNEQFF. The CDR3 DNA reads as TGCGCCAGCAGCAGGGTACTCTGGAATGAGCAGTTCTTC. V and J are TRBV4-1 and TRBJ2-1; D is ambiguous. CDR3 length: 13 amino acids. V was shortened by 5 bases and J by 7 bases, with 12 bases between the two germline ends. Germline-derived CDR1 and CDR2 are MGHRA and YSYEKL.

As to this clonotype: A junction boundary mismatches the germline segment, possibly from a read error. For a library built for alpha chains, this beta chain is a stray read; little rests on its size. The chain recombines TRBV3-1 with TRBJ2-5; D is unclear. The CDR3 extends over 14 amino acids. CDR1 is LGHDT, CDR2 YNNKEL, per germline (reference sequence). CDR3 nucleotide sequence: TGTGCCGGCAGCCAACCGGCTATTACAGAGACCCAGTACTTC. Its protein product is CAGSQPAITETQYF.

As concerns this clonotype: Little can be read into the size of this beta chain, an off-target read in a library designed for alpha chains. The chain combines TRBV20-1 with TRBJ1-1; 8 positions match TRBD1. CDR3 length equals 14 residues. V gave up 0 bases and J gave up 5 bases; unmatched junction bases: 5. CDR1 is DFQATT, CDR2 SNEGSKA, per germline (reference sequence). CDR3 protein: CSARDGQGGTEAFF. CDR3 DNA sequence: TGCAGTGCTAGAGATGGACAGGGAGGAACTGAAGCTTTCTTT.

About this clonotype: This beta chain turned up in a library designed for alpha chains; as an off-target read, its abundance says little. J is TRBJ1-2 and V is TRBV20-1; D uncertain. Between the trimmed V and J ends, which lost 4 bases and 7 bases, there was a span of 10 bases. Per the germline V gene, CDR1 is DFQATT and CDR2 is SNEGSKA (reference sequence). This CDR3 has 11 residues. This CDR3 is CSATVDSGYTF. CDR3 in DNA: TGCAGTGCTACCGTGGATAGTGGCTACACCTTC.

Of note for this clonotype: Within a library made for alpha chains, this beta chain is off target, and its count is uninformative. The CDR3 nucleotides are TGTGCCAGCAGTCAGGATCTGTACTATGGCTACACCTTC. This codes for CASSQDLYYGYTF. The V call is TRBV6-1, the J call TRBJ1-2; D remains ambiguous. The V end lost 5 bases, the J end lost 3 bases, and 10 bases lay between the germline ends. This CDR3 has 13 amino acids. Germline-derived CDR1 and CDR2 are MNHNS and SASEGT.

As regards this clonotype: This beta chain appears as a stray read in a library generated for alpha chains; its size is not informative. This sequence joins TRBV7-2 and TRBJ2-7; D gene uncertain. Germline loops: CDR1 SGHTA, CDR2 FQGNSA. The CDR3 is made up of 13 amino acids. The CDR3 nucleotides are TGTGCCAGCACCTTAACAAAGGGATACGAGCAGTACGTC. Its protein is CASTLTKGYEQYV.

Comments on this clonotype: Within a library made for alpha chains, this beta chain is off target, and its count is uninformative. CDR3 loop: CSARDRKSFTEAFF. CDR3 bases: TGCAGTGCTAGAGATCGGAAATCTTTCACTGAAGCTTTCTTT. The rearrangement joins TRBV20-1 to TRBJ1-1, with D unclear. The CDR3 sequence is 14 residues long. Trimming pared 0 bases from V and 4 bases from J, leaving 12 bases between. Germline V gene data show CDR1 as DFQATT and CDR2 as SNEGSKA (reference sequence).

As to this clonotype: As an off-target read in a library built for alpha chains, this beta chain has a frequency of little significance. The rearrangement links TRBV6-6 to TRBJ1-2, with D possibly matching TRBD1 (5 bases). CDR1 MNHNY and CDR2 SVGAGI come from the germline V gene (reference sequence). The V and J ends lost 5 bases and 1 base respectively, with 11 bases between them. This CDR3 contains 14 residues. CDR3 loop: CASSAWDGNYGYTF. The CDR3 DNA follows: TGTGCCAGCAGTGCCTGGGACGGTAACTATGGCTACACCTTC.

Regarding this clonotype: Little can be read into the size of this beta chain, an off-target read in a library designed for alpha chains. V and J are TRBV20-1 and TRBJ2-1, with unresolved D. Germline-derived CDR1 and CDR2 are DFQATT and SNEGSKA (reference sequence). V was clipped by 3 bases and J by 2 bases, with 11 bases between them. The length of the CDR3 is 14 residues. The CDR3 protein is CSASEESPYNEQFF. The DNA of the CDR3 is TGCAGTGCTAGTGAGGAAAGCCCCTACAATGAGCAGTTCTTC.